These 9 T cell receptor beta chains were sequenced from one sample in a study of blood T cell repertoires in COVID-19. TCRdb's copy holds only in-frame clones and misses some; the assay was immunoSEQ multiplex PCR. The sample has 180,000 or so clones, about 80% seen once. Sequencing used peripheral blood. The receptors stem from a human donor with acute or convalescent COVID-19. The donor label of this sample is uncertain.

This clone was counted a few times. The chain joins TRBV6-6 to TRBJ2-7, with D possibly being TRBD2 (6 bases). Germline V lookup: CDR1 MNHNY, CDR2 SVGAGI (reference sequence). The V gene lost 2 bases and the J gene lost 2 bases, with 16 bases spanning the gap. This CDR3 has 16 residues. CDR3 sequence: CASSYGRSELTYEQYF. The CDR3 DNA reads as TGTGCCAGCAGTTACGGGAGGTCTGAATTAACCTACGAGCAGTACTTC.

The genes are TRBV10-3 and TRBJ1-1; 8 bases line up with TRBD1. Germline CDR1 ENHRY, CDR2 SYGVKD. This CDR3 spans 13 amino acids. V trimming: 5 bases; J trimming: 4 bases; junction bases outside the gene matches: 3. The CDR3 DNA reads TGTGCCATCAGTAATACAGGGGGCACTGAAGCTTTCTTT. Protein sequence: CAISNTGGTEAFF.

The gene calls are TRBV19 and TRBJ2-5; possibly TRBD1 for D (6 bases). This CDR3 has 13 residues. CDR1 is LNHDA, CDR2 SQIVND, per germline (reference sequence). The ends were cut back, 4 bases at V and 1 base at J, with 7 bases in the middle. The CDR3 region is CASSKQGQETQYF. CDR3 coding DNA: TGTGCCAGTAGTAAACAGGGCCAAGAGACCCAGTACTTC.

This clone occurred once. The chain employs TRBV9 and TRBJ1-1; no reliable D call. This CDR3 has 14 residues. The V gene's germline CDR1 is SGDLS and CDR2 YYNGEE. Deletions cut 7 bases from V and 5 bases from J, with 18 bases between. The chain's CDR3 is CASSPMEGLTEAFF. The CDR3 bases are TGTGCCAGCTCTCCCATGGAGGGCTTAACTGAAGCTTTCTTT.

The table lists this clone with a count of one. The chain employs TRBV6-5 and TRBJ1-1; D remains unclear. The CDR3 totals 14 residues. Germline CDR1 and CDR2: MNHEY and SVGAGI. V shed 7 bases and J shed 4 bases, with 16 bases lying between them. Here the CDR3 reads CASNVDKDRTEAFF. The CDR3 DNA reads as TGTGCCAGCAACGTAGACAAGGATCGCACTGAAGCTTTCTTT.

This clone was seen only once. The chain joins TRBV10-3 to TRBJ2-2; 8 bases line up with TRBD1. The length of the CDR3 is 14 residues. J gave up 6 bases and V 7 bases, and 7 bases lay outside the gene matches. CDR1 ENHRY and CDR2 SYGVKD come from the germline V gene. The chain's CDR3 is CAITGDRRAGELFF. CDR3 bases: TGTGCCATCACCGGGGACAGGCGGGCCGGGGAGCTGTTTTTT.

J is TRBJ1-6 and V is TRBV4-3; 8 bases map to TRBD1. This CDR3 has 16 amino acids. Trimming at V came to 0 bases and at J to 6 bases, leaving 4 bases not matched to a gene. The germline CDR1 and CDR2 sequences are LGHNA and YSLEER. The CDR3 DNA reads as TGCGCCAGCAGCCAAGATCTGCAGGGGGCTAATTCACCCCTCCACTTT. Translation gives CASSQDLQGANSPLHF.

The V gene is TRBV24-1, the J gene TRBJ2-1, with TRBD2 as a possible D gene (5 bases). The germline gives CDR1 KGHDR, CDR2 SFDVKD. This CDR3 contains 16 residues. V lost 4 bases and J lost 1, with 13 bases in between. The CDR3 coding sequence is TGTGCCACCAGTGAGCGTAGTGGGAGTTCCTACAATGAGCAGTTCTTC. It codes for CATSERSGSSYNEQFF.

This clone appeared a few times. The chain employs TRBV4-2 and TRBJ2-1; 9 nucleotides agree with TRBD2. This CDR3 is built from 18 residues. After removal of 2 bases from V and 0 bases from J, the junction contained 8 bases not matched to a gene. The germline gives CDR1 LGHNA, CDR2 YNFKEQ. The CDR3 nucleotides read TGTGCCAGCAGCCAACTTCCGACTAGCGGCAGCTCCTACAATGAGCAGTTCTTC. It specifies CASSQLPTSGSSYNEQFF.